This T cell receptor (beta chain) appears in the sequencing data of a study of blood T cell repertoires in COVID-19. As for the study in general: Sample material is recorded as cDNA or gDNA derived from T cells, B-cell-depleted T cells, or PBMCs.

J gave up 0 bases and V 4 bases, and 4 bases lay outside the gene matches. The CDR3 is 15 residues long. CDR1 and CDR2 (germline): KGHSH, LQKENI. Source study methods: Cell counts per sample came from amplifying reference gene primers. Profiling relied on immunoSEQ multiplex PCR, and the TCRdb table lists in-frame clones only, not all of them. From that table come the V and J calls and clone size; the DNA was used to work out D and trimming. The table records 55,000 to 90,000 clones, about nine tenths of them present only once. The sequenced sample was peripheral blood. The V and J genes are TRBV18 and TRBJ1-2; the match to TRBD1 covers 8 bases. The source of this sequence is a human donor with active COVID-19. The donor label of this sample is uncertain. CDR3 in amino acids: CASSRGQGANYGYTF. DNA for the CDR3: TGTGCCAGCTCACGCGGACAGGGAGCTAACTATGGCTACACCTTC.